These T cell receptor beta chains were read from a single sample in a study of cytomegalovirus exposure and HLA in healthy donors. TCRdb keeps only in-frame clones here, not all; method: immunoSEQ multiplex PCR. Of 90,000 or so clones in the sample, 55% to 85% are singletons; the top ten hold around 16%. The sample comprised PBMCs. These receptors all stem from a woman aged 18 to 35 in good health and CMV-seropositive. Both conserved end residues are part of each CDR3. Fields, in order: V gene, J gene, D gene, clone size, CDR3 DNA, CDR3 protein. The D gene is left open where the match is weak. The listing skips clone size in some rows; elsewhere it reads once, few, many or a size class.

TRBV7-8	TRBJ1-4	-	-	TGTGCCAGCAGCTTCGGCAGGGGTAATGAAAAACTGTTTTTT	CASSFGRGNEKLFF
TRBV5-1	TRBJ1-6	TRBD1	once	TGCGCCAGCAGCTTTGGACATGGACAGGGAGGTTCCTATAATTCACCCCTCCACTTT	CASSFGHGQGGSYNSPLHF
TRBV18	TRBJ2-1	-	-	TGTGCCAGCTCACCAGATACGGGGAGTGAGCAGTTCTTC	CASSPDTGSEQFF
TRBV5-6	TRBJ1-1	-	-	TGTGCCAGCAGTTTCGGTAACACTGAAGCTTTCTTT	CASSFGNTEAFF
TRBV5-1	TRBJ2-1	TRBD1	few	TGCGCCAGCAGCTTGGACAGGGGCTCCTACAATGAGCAGTTCTTC	CASSLDRGSYNEQFF
TRBV27	TRBJ2-7	TRBD1	large	TGTGCCAGCGGCCTAAGCGACAGGGCTGTCGAGCAGTACTTC	CASGLSDRAVEQYF
TRBV2	TRBJ2-7	TRBD2	few	TGTGCCCTGACTAGCGGGAGCTCCTACGAGCAGTACTTC	CALTSGSSYEQYF
TRBV4-1	TRBJ2-1	-	-	TGCGCCAGCAGCCAAGAAGGGACAAATTACAATGAGCAGTTCTTC	CASSQEGTNYNEQFF
TRBV7-9	TRBJ2-6	-	-	TGTTCCAGCAGCTTAGTGGGCGGGTACTCTGGGGCCAACGTCCTGACTTTC	CSSSLVGGYSGANVLTF
TRBV6-5	TRBJ1-4	TRBD1	-	TGTGCCAGCAGTTATGGACAGGGGACCTATGAAAAACTGTTTTTT	CASSYGQGTYEKLFF
TRBV27	TRBJ1-1	TRBD1	few	TGTGCCAGCAGTTCCCTCAACCGACAGGGTGGAACTGAAGCTTTCTTT	CASSSLNRQGGTEAFF
TRBV11-1	TRBJ1-1	-	-	TGTGCCAGCAGCCAAGGGGGATCTGAAGCTTTCTTT	CASSQGGSEAFF
TRBV30	TRBJ1-1	-	few	TGTGCCTGGGAGAGGACAGTCAACACTGAAGCTTTCTTT	CAWERTVNTEAFF
TRBV27	TRBJ2-7	TRBD2	few	TGTGCCAGCGGCTCCGGGACTAGCGGGGGACTCGAGCAGTACTTC	CASGSGTSGGLEQYF
TRBV7-9	TRBJ2-1	TRBD1	-	TGTGCCAGCACCCAAAGACAGGGGGCGTTCCGTAATGAGCAGTTCTTC	CASTQRQGAFRNEQFF
TRBV27	TRBJ2-2	-	-	TGTGCCAGCAGTTTATTAGCTAACACCGGGGAGCTGTTTTTT	CASSLLANTGELFF
TRBV6-1	TRBJ2-3	TRBD1	few	TGTGCCAGCAGTGGACAGGGAGGCACAGATACGCAGTATTTT	CASSGQGGTDTQYF
TRBV30	TRBJ2-1	TRBD2	-	TGTGCCTGGCAAAGGACTAGCGGGTTTCAGTTCTTC	CAWQRTSGFQFF
TRBV7-2	TRBJ2-3	TRBD2	once	TGTGCCAGCAGCTTGCGGGAGGCGGATACGCAGTATTTT	CASSLREADTQYF
TRBV7-9	TRBJ2-1	-	-	TGTGCCAGCAGCTTAGCGCAAGGGGCCACCCGCTCCTACAATGAGCAGTTCTTC	CASSLAQGATRSYNEQFF
TRBV13	TRBJ1-5	TRBD1	-	TGTGCCAGCAGCTTAGGGCAGGGGGCAGTTCAGCCCCAGCATTTT	CASSLGQGAVQPQHF
TRBV6-1	TRBJ1-5	-	-	TGTGCCACTCAGGGAAGGGCTAATCAGCCCCAGCATTTT	CATQGRANQPQHF
TRBV7-6	TRBJ2-5	-	-	TGTGCCAGCAGCTTAAACGGACAGCCCCAAGAGACCCAGTACTTC	CASSLNGQPQETQYF
TRBV6-1	TRBJ2-7	TRBD2	-	TGTGCCAGCAGTCTGACGCCGGGGGGAACCTACGAGCAGTACTTC	CASSLTPGGTYEQYF
TRBV7-9	TRBJ2-2	TRBD2	-	TGTGCCAGCAGCTTCTTAGCGGGAGGCCTCGTGGGCTCGGAGCTGTTTTTT	CASSFLAGGLVGSELFF
TRBV4-3	TRBJ1-2	-	-	TGCGCCAGCAGCCAAGACTGGGGGCTAAGTGGCTACACCTTC	CASSQDWGLSGYTF
TRBV27	TRBJ2-1	TRBD2	-	TGTGCCAGCGCCGGCGCGGGAGGGAAGACGAATGAGCAGTTCTTC	CASAGAGGKTNEQFF
TRBV7-9	TRBJ1-2	TRBD1	-	TGTGCCAGCAGCTCCAGGGGGCGTGGCTACACCTTC	CASSSRGRGYTF
TRBV11-3	TRBJ2-7	-	-	TGTGCCAGCAGCCTCCAGGGCACCTACGAGCAGTACTTC	CASSLQGTYEQYF
TRBV18	TRBJ2-5	TRBD1	-	TGTGCCAGCTCTCACCGGGACAGAGGAGAGACCCAGTACTTC	CASSHRDRGETQYF
TRBV7-2	TRBJ2-1	TRBD1	-	TGTGCCAGCAGCTTAAAGTGGGGGGACAGGGGCAATGAGCAGTTCTTC	CASSLKWGDRGNEQFF
TRBV7-2	TRBJ1-4	-	-	TGTGCCAGCAGCGGGTCGGGGGAAAAACTGTTTTTT	CASSGSGEKLFF
TRBV6-4	TRBJ2-2	TRBD2	-	TGTGCCAGCAGTGCCTTAGCGGGGGCTACGAACACCGGGGAGCTGTTTTTT	CASSALAGATNTGELFF
TRBV7-9	TRBJ2-5	TRBD2	-	TGTGCCAGCAGCCCAAAGGGGATAGCGGGAGGCTCAGAGACCCAGTACTTC	CASSPKGIAGGSETQYF
TRBV19	TRBJ1-1	-	-	TGTGCCAGTAGTATAGGTGGACTTGAAGCTTTCTTT	CASSIGGLEAFF
TRBV25-1	TRBJ1-5	-	-	TGTGCCAGCAGTGACTTCGGACAGAATCAGCCCCAGCATTTT	CASSDFGQNQPQHF
TRBV5-1	TRBJ2-7	-	-	TGCGCCAGCAGCTTTGGGGGGAACGAGCAGTACTTC	CASSFGGNEQYF
TRBV5-4	TRBJ2-7	TRBD1	-	TGTGCCAGCAGCTCGAGACAGGGCGATGGGTACGAGCAGTACTTC	CASSSRQGDGYEQYF
TRBV9	TRBJ1-6	-	-	TGTGCCAGCAGCGTGCGGGGGGGGAATTCACCCCTCCACTTT	CASSVRGGNSPLHF
TRBV19	TRBJ1-2	TRBD1	few	TGTGCCAGTAGTATACCAGGGACAGGAGGATCCACGCACGGCTACACCTTC	CASSIPGTGGSTHGYTF
TRBV2	TRBJ2-1	TRBD2	-	TGTGCCAGCAGGATCCAGGCGGGAGCGGTCAATGAGCAGTTCTTC	CASRIQAGAVNEQFF
TRBV2	TRBJ2-5	TRBD1	-	TGTGCCAGCAGTTGGGACAGGTCTCAAGAGACCCAGTACTTC	CASSWDRSQETQYF
TRBV25-1	TRBJ2-7	TRBD1	-	TGTGCCAGCAGTGATAGTAGGACAGGGGCCTACGAGCAGTACTTC	CASSDSRTGAYEQYF
TRBV7-2	TRBJ2-5	TRBD2	-	TGTGCCAGCAGCTTGGCTAGCGGGATACAAGAGACCCAGTACTTC	CASSLASGIQETQYF
TRBV27	TRBJ1-3	-	-	TGTGCCAGCAGTCGCCAGGGGTTTTCTGGAAACACCATATATTTT	CASSRQGFSGNTIYF
TRBV27	TRBJ1-5	-	-	TGTGCCAGCAGTTTATCAGGCGGGGTAGGTAATCAGCCCCAGCATTTT	CASSLSGGVGNQPQHF
TRBV5-1	TRBJ2-7	TRBD1	-	TGCGCCAGCAGCTTGGCCTTGAGACAGGGTTACGAGCAGTACTTC	CASSLALRQGYEQYF